What follows are 10 T cell receptor beta chains derived from one specimen sequenced in a study of long-term antiretroviral therapy in people with HIV. Survey-level resolution applied to immunoSEQ assay v3.0. Method: immunoSEQ multiplex PCR; TCRdb's copy keeps in-frame clones and lacks some. The sample consists of about 25,000 clones, approximately 80% of them appearing once. Sequencing used unsorted PBMCs, obtained about 4.1 years after starting antiretroviral therapy. Every receptor here comes from a man aged 25-45 years with HIV.

The V call is TRBV2, the J call TRBJ2-7; D is perhaps TRBD1 (6 bases). Trimming removed 9 bases from V and 6 bases from J, with 18 bases in between. The CDR3 runs to 13 residues. The germline V gene encodes CDR1 SNHLY and CDR2 FYNNEI. CDR3 sequence (DNA): TGTGCCAGTCAGGGAACAGGGATGGTCGAGCAGTACTTC. Its translation is CASQGTGMVEQYF.

CDR3 in amino acids: CASSVSAGDGYTF. In DNA, the CDR3 is TGTGCCAGCAGCGTTAGCGCGGGTGATGGCTACACCTTC. This chain uses TRBV7-8 with TRBJ1-2; D is unclear. The germline CDR1 and CDR2 sequences are SGHVS and FQNEAQ. Between the trimmed V and J ends, which lost 5 bases and 6 bases, there was a span of 13 bases. The CDR3 is 13 amino acids.

CDR3 loop: CASSFGGTYEQYF. The DNA of the CDR3 is TGTGCCAGCAGTTTTGGCGGCACCTACGAGCAGTACTTC. V usage is TRBV27 and J usage is TRBJ2-7, with unresolved D. Germline CDR1 is MNHEY and CDR2 is SMNVEV (reference sequence). The CDR3 runs 13 residues. V lost 3 bases, J lost 2 bases, and 8 bases lay in between.

This clone was counted once. The chain links TRBV28 to TRBJ2-7; tentatively, D is TRBD1 (6 bases). Trimming cost V 4 bases and J 0 bases, with 10 bases left between them. This CDR3 region has 14 residues. Germline V lookup: CDR1 MDHEN, CDR2 SYDVKM. Here the CDR3 reads CASSSPTGSYEQYF. The DNA of the CDR3 is TGTGCCAGCAGTTCGCCGACAGGCTCCTACGAGCAGTACTTC.

The CDR3: CASSPGGRGYTF. CDR3 DNA: TGCGCCAGCAGCCCTGGAGGTCGAGGCTACACCTTC. The chain employs TRBV5-1 and TRBJ1-2, with unresolved D. CDR3 length equals 12 residues. V gave up 4 bases and J gave up 8 bases, with 12 bases separating them. CDR1 is SGHRS, CDR2 YFSETQ, per germline.

The chain joins TRBV5-1 to TRBJ2-5, with 7 bases fitting TRBD1. Germline-derived CDR1 and CDR2 are SGHRS and YFSETQ. This CDR3 spans 15 amino acids. V trimming: 4 bases; J trimming: 5 bases; junction bases outside the gene matches: 11. DNA of the CDR3: TGCGCCAGCAGCGGAACAGGGGATCGGGTGGAGACCCAGTACTTC. It specifies CASSGTGDRVETQYF.

V usage is TRBV5-1 and J usage is TRBJ1-1, with a weak D call TRBD1 (5 bases). This CDR3 is 15 amino acids long. Trimming shortened V by 0 bases and J by 3 bases, and 12 bases separated the two germline ends. Germline loops: CDR1 SGHRS, CDR2 YFSETQ. CDR3 protein: CASSLGQVGDTEAFF. In nucleotides, the CDR3 is TGCGCCAGCAGCTTGGGCCAGGTAGGGGACACTGAAGCTTTCTTT.

J is TRBJ2-3 and V is TRBV29-1; the match to TRBD2 covers 9 bases. The CDR3 spans 17 residues. The germline V gene encodes CDR1 SQVTM and CDR2 ANQGSEA. J lost 8 bases, V lost 2 bases, and 17 bases had no gene match. The CDR3 bases are TGCAGCGTTGAATGGGGAGTGGCTAGCGGGGTGATTGGTACGCAGTATTTT. It codes for CSVEWGVASGVIGTQYF.

This clone was recorded once. The V gene is TRBV11-2, the J gene TRBJ1-1; D not certain. The ends were cut back, 1 base at V and 0 bases at J, with 3 bases in the middle. In germline, CDR1 is SGHAT, CDR2 FQNNGV. This CDR3 region has 13 residues. The CDR3, as DNA: TGTGCCAGCAGCTTAGGAATGAACACTGAAGCTTTCTTT. Its translation is CASSLGMNTEAFF.

The J gene is TRBJ2-7, the V gene TRBV27; 10 bases are a match to TRBD1. The V segment lost 3 bases and the J segment 2 bases; nucleotides outside the gene matches: 4. Germline V gene data show CDR1 as MNHEY and CDR2 as SMNVEV (reference sequence). This CDR3 is built from 15 residues. The CDR3 coding sequence is TGTGCCAGCAGTTTCTGGGACAGGGGCGCCTACGAGCAGTACTTC. This translates into CASSFWDRGAYEQYF.